This T cell receptor (beta chain) is drawn from a study of shared clonotypes between healthy human individuals. Original processing notes: Junction-only sequences without quality scores were provided by ImmunoSEQ, so filtering was different. TCRdb keeps only in-frame clones here, not all; method: immunoSEQ multiplex PCR. The DNA was the basis for D and trimming; V, J and clone size are from that table. Here the sample spans around 530,000 clones, around three quarters being singletons. This CDR3 is 19 amino acids long. Losses at the gene ends were 4 bases for V and 2 bases for J; bases not matched to a gene: 9. Per the germline V gene, CDR1 is ENHRY and CDR2 is SYGVKD.

The specimen was PBMCs. The gene calls are TRBV10-3 and TRBJ2-2; TRBD2 matches at 14 bases. The sequence came from a woman between 35 and 50 years old in good health. Some clones in this sample may be carry-over from other donors' samples. The CDR3 here is CAISGLAGGPGANTGELFF. The CDR3 DNA follows: TGTGCCATCAGTGGACTAGCGGGAGGGCCTGGGGCAAACACCGGGGAGCTGTTTTTT.